This TCR beta chain came from a study of shared clonotypes between healthy human individuals. CDR1 MNHEY and CDR2 SMNVEV come from the germline V gene (reference sequence). The ends lost 3 bases at V and 6 bases at J; junction bases unmatched: 12. The CDR3 sequence is 16 residues long. Each cell subset's genomic DNA was divided evenly among several immunoSEQ plates. TCRdb's copy holds only in-frame clones and misses some; the assay was immunoSEQ multiplex PCR. Of about 1.5 million clones in the sample, more than 95% were seen once. The sequence was collected from a young man in good health. The V gene is TRBV27, the J gene TRBJ1-2; TRBD1 matches 8 bases. The sample comprised naive CD4+ T cells sorted from blood. Subset noted: CD45RA+ positively selected. The CDR3 DNA sequence: TGTGCCAGCAGTTTCGATAGGAGACAGGGGATGCATGGCTACACCTTC. It translates to CASSFDRRQGMHGYTF.